The entry below gives a single T cell receptor (beta chain) sequence along with its context. TCRdb keeps only in-frame clones here, not all; method: immunoSEQ multiplex PCR. The sample lists approximately 59,000 clones, approximately 80% occurring once. The data were obtained in a study of OX40 agonist ivuxolimab in advanced cancers. Study summary: Males comprised over 80% of the group, whose mean age was approximately 60 years (range about 20 to 79).

Researchers took blood at baseline, on cycle 4 day 1, and on cycle 7 day 1. Sequenced here: CD4+ or CD8+ T cells sorted from blood, sampled in a trial of the OX40 agonist ivuxolimab. The clonotype was recovered from an adult with an advanced solid tumor such as melanoma, head and neck, liver or kidney cancer.

CDR3 bases: TGTGCCAGCATCAGGGCGAGATGGCCCTATGGCTACACCTTC. It encodes CASIRARWPYGYTF. V usage is TRBV6-4 and J usage is TRBJ1-2, with D possibly TRBD1 on 5 matching bases. CDR3 length: 14 residues. The V and J ends lost 7 bases and 4 bases respectively, with 16 bases between them. The germline V gene has CDR1 MRHNA and CDR2 SNTAGT.